The 26 T cell receptor beta chains below all came from one sample that was sequenced in a study of beta chain features in type 1 diabetes (dated by TCRdb to the late 2010s). The library was prepared using the immunoSEQ multiplex PCR assay. All of the isolated RNA was reverse transcribed with the High Capacity cDNA Reverse Transcription Kit, so expressed TCRB transcripts were sequenced. TCRdb provides this immuneACCESS table in a form limited to in-frame rearrangements. Some clones are lacking; in checked studies, under half of them reflect an unresolved V gene, and why the rest are absent is not known. Within this sample are 45,000 to 60,000 clones, with about 60% of them counted one time only. The ten largest clonotypes hold 0.29% of the sample. The paper as a whole reports these results and caveats: Type 1 diabetes patients showed a moderate but significant shortening of TCRB CDR3 length in all four CD4+ subsets.

What these receptors recognize is not known. The sample was stem cell memory CD4+ T cells from blood. Per the publication, the cell subset or site label means: stem cell-like memory CD4+ T cells. Every receptor here comes from a young woman with type 1 diabetes.

This clone was counted only a few times. J is TRBJ2-7 and V is TRBV7-2; 9 nucleotides match TRBD2. The germline CDR1 and CDR2 sequences are SGHTA and FQGNSA. The CDR3 totals 14 residues. J lost 1 base, V lost 7 bases, and 5 bases had no gene match. The CDR3 DNA follows: TGTGCCAGCACGCTTAGCGGGAGTTCCTACGAGCAGTACTTC. It is translated as CASTLSGSSYEQYF.

The gene calls are TRBV7-3 and TRBJ1-1; a possible D gene is TRBD1 (5 bases). The germline CDR1 and CDR2 sequences are SGHTA and FQGTGA. This CDR3 contains 14 residues. Trimming stripped 6 bases from V and 0 bases from J, with 11 bases between. CDR3 sequence: CASSSGLMNTEAFF. In nucleotides, the CDR3 is TGTGCCAGCAGTTCGGGACTCATGAACACTGAAGCTTTCTTT.

The table lists this clone with a few counts. This rearrangement joins TRBV7-8 to TRBJ2-3; 7 bases agree with TRBD2. The length of the CDR3 is 20 residues. Germline V CDR1 and CDR2: SGHVS, FQNEAQ. V lost 3 bases and J lost 0; bases outside the gene matches: 18. CDR3 sequence reads: CASSFGSVAGLAPSTDTQYF. Written as DNA, the CDR3 is TGTGCCAGCAGCTTCGGCAGTGTAGCGGGCCTGGCCCCTAGCACAGATACGCAGTATTTT.

The V and J genes are TRBV28 and TRBJ2-7; weak D call: TRBD2 (5 bases). The ends were cut back, 5 bases at V and 4 bases at J, with 6 bases in the middle. Germline values: CDR1 MDHEN, CDR2 SYDVKM. The CDR3 contains 11 residues. CDR3 protein: CASSRRYEQYF. The DNA of the CDR3 is TGTGCCAGCAGTAGGAGGTACGAGCAGTACTTC.

There are a few counts of this clone. The genes are TRBV25-1 and TRBJ2-7; D gene unclear. Trimming removed 11 bases from V and 4 bases from J, with 12 bases in between. There are 11 residues in the CDR3. Germline values: CDR1 MGHDK, CDR2 SYGVNS. The CDR3 loop reads CASLFRYEQYF. In nucleotides, the CDR3 is TGTGCCTCCCTCTTTCGTTACGAGCAGTACTTC.

The chain is built from TRBV19 and TRBJ2-6; D is perhaps TRBD2 (6 bases). Germline V gives CDR1 LNHDA, CDR2 SQIVND (reference sequence). V gave up 7 bases and J gave up 0 bases, with 13 bases separating them. The CDR3 covers 16 residues. This CDR3 reads CASKPGLSSGANVLTF. DNA for the CDR3: TGTGCCAGTAAGCCGGGACTGAGCTCTGGGGCCAACGTCCTGACTTTC.

This clone was seen a few times. V usage is TRBV7-2 and J usage is TRBJ2-7, with TRBD2 matching 13 bases. V shed 4 bases, J shed 2 bases, and the junction held 2 bases outside the gene matches. Germline V gene sequence: CDR1 SGHTA, CDR2 FQGNSA. The CDR3 consists of 15 residues. As DNA, the CDR3 is TGTGCCAGCAGCTACGGACTAGCGGGAGCCTACGAGCAGTACTTC. Its translation: CASSYGLAGAYEQYF.

This clone was counted only a few times. V and J are TRBV7-9 and TRBJ1-5; D not resolved. Per germline, CDR1 SEHNR and CDR2 FQNEAQ (reference sequence). This CDR3 spans 13 amino acids. The V and J ends lost 5 bases and 5 bases respectively, with 10 bases between them. The CDR3, as DNA: TGTGCCAGCAGCGGGCATTTGGATCAGCCCCAGCATTTT. As protein: CASSGHLDQPQHF.

This clone was observed once. This chain connects TRBV6-5 to TRBJ1-5, with D tentatively TRBD1 (5 bases). Germline values: CDR1 MNHEY, CDR2 SVGAGI. V lost 11 bases, J lost 0 bases, and 14 bases lay in between. The CDR3 is 14 amino acids. CDR3 region: CAHPTAHSNQPQHF. The CDR3 DNA is TGTGCCCACCCGACAGCCCATAGCAATCAGCCCCAGCATTTT.

The chain has TRBV18 and TRBJ2-1; D is unresolved. Germline loops: CDR1 KGHSH, CDR2 LQKENI. CDR3 size: 13 residues. The V end lost 3 bases, the J end lost 9 bases, and 12 bases lay between the germline ends. For the CDR3, the DNA is TGTGCCAGCTCACCCTTACCTCTCAGTGAGCAGTTCTTC. Translation: CASSPLPLSEQFF.

The V gene is TRBV27, the J gene TRBJ1-2; 8 positions agree with TRBD1. The V segment lost 6 bases and the J segment 3 bases; nucleotides outside the gene matches: 6. Germline CDR1 reads MNHEY; CDR2 reads SMNVEV (reference sequence). The CDR3 has 14 residues. The CDR3 sequence is CASSPRGLDYGYTF. The CDR3 coding sequence is TGTGCCAGCAGCCCCAGGGGGCTTGACTATGGCTACACCTTC.

The chain couples TRBV18 to TRBJ1-2, with a possible D match to TRBD1 (5 bases). The V end was cut by 2 bases, the J end by 0 bases, with 16 bases between. The germline V gene has CDR1 KGHSH and CDR2 LQKENI. The CDR3 covers 17 residues. CDR3 in amino acids: CASSPSPGVPTNYGYTF. The CDR3 region has the DNA TGTGCCAGCTCACCAAGTCCGGGGGTACCCACTAACTATGGCTACACCTTC.

V is TRBV28 and J is TRBJ2-1; a possible D gene is TRBD2 (5 bases). Germline CDR1 reads MDHEN; CDR2 reads SYDVKM. The length of the CDR3 is 13 residues. V lost 10 bases and J lost 6, with 16 bases in between. The CDR3, as DNA: TGTGCCACCAAGTTCGGGGTGGTCAATGAGCAGTTCTTC. Amino acids: CATKFGVVNEQFF. Complete variable domain (other parts from reference TRBV28 and TRBJ2-1): DVKVTQSSRYLVKRTGEKVFLECVQDMDHENMFWYRQDPGLGLRLIYFSYDVKMKEKGDIPEGYSVSREKKERFSLILESASTNQTSMYLCATKFGVVNEQFFGPGTRLTVL.

This chain links TRBV5-6 with TRBJ2-1, with 9 bases aligning to TRBD2. There are 14 residues in the CDR3. The germline V gene encodes CDR1 SGHDT and CDR2 YYEEEE. V was clipped by 2 bases and J by 6 bases; unmatched bases: 3. The CDR3 loop reads CASSLAGGLNEQFF. CDR3 nucleotide sequence: TGTGCCAGCAGCTTAGCGGGAGGTCTCAATGAGCAGTTCTTC.

This chain joins TRBV7-3 and TRBJ2-5; D is possibly TRBD2 (5 bases). The CDR3 sequence is 15 residues long. CDR1 SGHTA and CDR2 FQGTGA come from the germline V gene. Trimming left V 0 bases short and J 9 bases short, with 17 bases between. In DNA form, the CDR3 reads TGTGCCAGCAGCTTAACTGGAAGCGGTAGTGCGGCCCAGTACTTC. Translation gives CASSLTGSGSAAQYF.

The CDR3 loop is CASSATSGKRPGTDTQYF. The DNA of the CDR3 is TGTGCCAGCAGCGCGACTAGCGGGAAGCGTCCGGGCACAGATACGCAGTATTTT. The gene calls are TRBV7-9 and TRBJ2-3, with 11 bases that match TRBD2. CDR1 is SEHNR and CDR2 is FQNEAQ in the germline V gene (reference sequence). CDR3 length: 18 residues. V lost 5 bases to trimming and J lost 1 base; unmatched junction nucleotides: 11.

This chain joins TRBV7-9 and TRBJ1-1, with D tentatively TRBD1 (6 bases). This CDR3 contains 14 residues. The germline V gene encodes CDR1 SEHNR and CDR2 FQNEAQ (reference sequence). Trimming took off 0 bases at V and 3 bases at J, with 8 bases between the two ends. The CDR3: CASSLAQGYTEAFF. DNA for the CDR3: TGTGCCAGCAGCTTAGCGCAGGGGTACACTGAAGCTTTCTTT. Together with reference TRBV7-9 and TRBJ1-1, the CDR3 gives the full variable domain: DTGVSQNPRHKITKRGQNVTFRCDPISEHNRLYWYRQTLGQGPEFLTYFQNEAQLEKSRLLSDRFSAERPKGSFSTLEIQRTEQGDSAMYLCASSLAQGYTEAFFGQGTRLTVV.

There are a few counts of this clone. J is TRBJ2-5 and V is TRBV4-1, with 8 positions matching TRBD2. The CDR3 contains 15 residues. Germline loops: CDR1 MGHRA, CDR2 YSYEKL. V gave up 1 base and J gave up 3 bases; unmatched junction bases: 4. This CDR3 is CASSQVEAGEETQYF. CDR3 DNA: TGCGCCAGCAGCCAAGTTGAAGCGGGAGAAGAGACCCAGTACTTC.

The chain carries TRBV25-1 and TRBJ2-5; D call uncertain. This CDR3 region has 14 residues. In germline, CDR1 is MGHDK, CDR2 SYGVNS. Trimming stripped 5 bases from V and 2 bases from J, with 12 bases between. CDR3 residues: CASSRSGLQETQYF. The CDR3 region has the DNA TGTGCCAGCAGTCGATCGGGTTTACAAGAGACCCAGTACTTC.

V is TRBV29-1 and J is TRBJ2-3, with D perhaps matching TRBD2 (5 bases). This CDR3 comprises 14 residues. V lost 4 bases to trimming and J lost 2 bases, with 13 bases between them. Germline V gene data show CDR1 as SQVTM and CDR2 as ANQGSEA. DNA of the CDR3: TGCAGCGTTGTGAGGGAGATTGTCACAGATACGCAGTATTTT. It is translated as CSVVREIVTDTQYF.

The chain employs TRBV9 and TRBJ2-7; the D gene is possibly TRBD2 (6 bases). CDR3 length equals 14 residues. V was cut by 1 base and J by 0 bases, with 8 bases left in between. From germline, CDR1 is SGDLS and CDR2 YYNGEE. The CDR3 DNA follows: TGTGCCAGCAGCGTAACCGGGAGCTCCTACGAGCAGTACTTC. Translated, it gives CASSVTGSSYEQYF. The whole variable domain, filled in from reference TRBV9 and TRBJ2-7, reads DSGVTQTPKHLITATGQRVTLRCSPRSGDLSVYWYQQSLDQGLQFLIQYYNGEERAKGNILERFSAQQFPDLHSELNLSSLELGDSALYFCASSVTGSSYEQYFGPGTRLTVT.

The chain has TRBV6-5 and TRBJ2-5, with a tentative D call TRBD2 (6 bases). This CDR3 has 14 residues. Trimming took 5 bases from V and 2 from J, leaving 12 bases between them. The germline gives CDR1 MNHEY, CDR2 SVGAGI. This CDR3 reads CASSDRDSQETQYF. The DNA of the CDR3 is TGTGCCAGCAGTGACCGGGACTCTCAAGAGACCCAGTACTTC.

Written as DNA, the CDR3 is TGTGCCACCAGCAGAACCCATAGCGGAACAAAAGAGACCCAGTACTTC. Residues: CATSRTHSGTKETQYF. The chain employs TRBV15 and TRBJ2-5, with a possible D match to TRBD2 (6 bases). The germline gives CDR1 LNHNV, CDR2 YYDKDF (reference sequence). The CDR3 consists of 16 residues. The ends were cut back, 2 bases at V and 3 bases at J, with 16 bases in the middle. Full variable domain (remainder filled in from reference TRBV15 and TRBJ2-5): DAMVIQNPRYQVTQFGKPVTLSCSQTLNHNVMYWYQQKSSQAPKLLFHYYDKDFNNEADTPDNFQSRRPNTSFCFLDIRSPGLGDTAMYLCATSRTHSGTKETQYFGPGTRLLVL.

The chain links TRBV18 to TRBJ1-1; D is unclear. Trimming left V 5 bases short and J 7 bases short, with 11 bases between. Germline values: CDR1 KGHSH, CDR2 LQKENI. The CDR3 covers 12 residues. CDR3 amino acids: CASSKEGIEAFF. CDR3 coding DNA: TGTGCCAGCTCAAAAGAGGGAATTGAAGCTTTCTTT. Full variable domain (outside the CDR3, taken from reference TRBV18 and TRBJ1-1): NAGVMQNPRHLVRRRGQEARLRCSPMKGHSHVYWYRQLPEEGLKFMVYLQKENIIDESGMPKERFSAEFPKEGPSILRIQQVVRGDSAAYFCASSKEGIEAFFGQGTRLTVV.

V usage is TRBV5-1 and J usage is TRBJ2-1, with D possibly TRBD2 on 6 matching bases. This CDR3 contains 15 residues. Trimming removed 0 bases at V and 3 bases at J, with 10 bases between. Germline V lookup: CDR1 SGHRS, CDR2 YFSETQ. CDR3 residues: CASSLAGVDYNEQFF. The CDR3, as DNA: TGCGCCAGCAGCTTGGCGGGAGTCGACTACAATGAGCAGTTCTTC.

J is TRBJ2-7 and V is TRBV30; D not certain. Germline CDR1 and CDR2: GTSNPN and SVGIG (reference sequence). This CDR3 has 11 amino acids. Trimming took off 5 bases at V and 2 bases at J, with 7 bases between the two ends. The CDR3 coding sequence is TGTGCCTGGGTTTCCGCCTACGAGCAGTACTTC. It codes for CAWVSAYEQYF.